This T cell receptor beta chain appears in the sequencing data of a study of beta chain features in type 1 diabetes. The J segment lost 4 bases and the V segment lost 3 bases, leaving 0 bases of the junction unmatched. CDR3 length: 13 residues. Expressed TCRB transcripts were sequenced because the entire RNA isolate underwent reverse transcription. Sequencing used immunoSEQ multiplex PCR; TCRdb keeps in-frame clones, though not all of them. The data contain fewer than 350,000 clones, roughly a fifth of them seen just once; the ten biggest clones take up around 0.04%. Sequences were obtained from naive CD4+ T cells from blood. The sequence derives from a young woman in good health. The V call is TRBV23-1, the J call TRBJ2-1, with TRBD2 identical over 7 bases. TRBV23-1 carries the ORF label, with uncertain function. CDR3 coding DNA: TGCGCCAGCAGTCATAGCGGGTACAATGAGCAGTTCTTC. It specifies CASSHSGYNEQFF.